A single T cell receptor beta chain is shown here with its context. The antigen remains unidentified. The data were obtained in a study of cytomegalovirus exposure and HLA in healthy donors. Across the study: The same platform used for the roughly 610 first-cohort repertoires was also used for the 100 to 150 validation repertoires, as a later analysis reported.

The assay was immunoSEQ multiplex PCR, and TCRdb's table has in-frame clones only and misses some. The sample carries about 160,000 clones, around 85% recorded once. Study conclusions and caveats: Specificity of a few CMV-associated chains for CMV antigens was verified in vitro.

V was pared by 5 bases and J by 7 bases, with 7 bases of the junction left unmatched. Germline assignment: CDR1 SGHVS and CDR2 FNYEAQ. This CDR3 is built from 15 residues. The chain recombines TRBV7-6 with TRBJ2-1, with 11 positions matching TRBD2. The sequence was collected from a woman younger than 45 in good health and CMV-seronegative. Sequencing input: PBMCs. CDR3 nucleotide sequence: TGTGCCAGCAGCCAACTAGCGGGAGCGGGGAATGAGCAGTTCTTC. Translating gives CASSQLAGAGNEQFF.